The clone carrying this T cell receptor beta chain was seen only once. The antigen remains unidentified. Profiling relied on immunoSEQ multiplex PCR, and the TCRdb table lists in-frame clones only, not all of them. Seen here are tens of thousands of clones, approximately 91% observed once, and the top ten hold roughly 13%. The sample is drawn from a study of OX40 agonist ivuxolimab in advanced cancers. As for the study in general: Dose-escalation patients had hepatocellular carcinoma, melanoma, renal cell or head and neck cancer.

The germline V gene encodes CDR1 SGHAT and CDR2 FQNNGV. Trimming took 5 bases from V and 7 from J, leaving 18 bases between them. This CDR3 region has 15 residues. Broader study findings: Antigen specificity was not determined for the expanded peripheral T cells.

The receptor was isolated from an adult with an advanced solid tumor such as melanoma, head and neck, liver or kidney cancer. The V call is TRBV11-2, the J call TRBJ2-1, with a weak D call TRBD2 (5 bases). The sequenced sample was CD4+ or CD8+ T cells sorted from blood, obtained in a trial of the OX40 agonist ivuxolimab. The DNA of the CDR3 is TGTGCCAGCAGCCCAACAGCCGGCGGCGGGAATGAGCAGTTCTTC. This translates into CASSPTAGGGNEQFF.